The 8 T cell receptor beta chains below were found in one sample sequenced in a study of T cell responses to AZD1222 COVID-19 vaccine. Measured with immunoSEQ multiplex PCR; TCRdb has only the in-frame clones, and not every one. The table has some 120,000 clones, about 88% seen once. The sample was peripheral blood, taken 28 days after the second AZD1222 dose. The receptor source for this set is an adult who received the AZD1222 COVID-19 vaccine.

This sequence joins TRBV6-5 and TRBJ2-4, with D possibly TRBD2 on 5 matching bases. Germline CDR1 is MNHEY and CDR2 is SVGAGI. CDR3 length: 15 amino acids. V was pared by 2 bases and J by 0 bases, with 8 bases between. The CDR3 coding sequence is TGTGCCAGCAGTTACGGACTGCTAGCCAAAAACATTCAGTACTTC. It encodes CASSYGLLAKNIQYF.

The V call is TRBV9, the J call TRBJ2-2, with 8 bases fitting TRBD2. This CDR3 comprises 16 residues. Germline-derived CDR1 and CDR2 are SGDLS and YYNGEE. The V and J ends lost 4 bases and 5 bases, in that order; junction bases with no gene match: 10. The CDR3 sequence is CASSSPRGGRTGELFF. The CDR3 nucleotides read TGTGCCAGCAGCTCCCCCCGGGGGGGGAGAACCGGGGAGCTGTTTTTT.

This clone is medium-sized within its sample. The genes are TRBV23-1 and TRBJ1-6, with D uncertain. TRBV23-1 is noted as an ORF with a role that remains uncertain. The CDR3 has 15 residues. Trimming removed 3 bases from V and 7 bases from J, with 13 bases in between. CDR3 in DNA: TGCGCCAGCAGTCACATCGTAAACCCGAATTCACCCCTCCACTTT. This encodes CASSHIVNPNSPLHF.

The gene calls are TRBV4-1 and TRBJ2-3; 7 bases align to TRBD1. The V gene's germline CDR1 is MGHRA and CDR2 YSYEKL. Trimming cost V 4 bases and J 2 bases; bases outside gene matches: 3. CDR3 size: 14 residues. The CDR3 DNA sequence: TGCGCCAGCAGCCGGGGGACAGTCACAGATACGCAGTATTTT. Translated, it gives CASSRGTVTDTQYF.

This sequence joins TRBV4-1 and TRBJ2-4, with TRBD2 as a possible D gene (5 bases). The CDR3 contains 14 residues. V lost 4 bases and J lost 5, with 12 bases in between. Germline V gene sequence: CDR1 MGHRA, CDR2 YSYEKL. CDR3 in DNA: TGCGCCAGCAGCCGAGCGGTCGCGGAAAACATTCAGTACTTC. Translation gives CASSRAVAENIQYF.

The genes are TRBV3-1 (or the pseudogene TRBV3-2) and TRBJ1-2; maybe TRBD1 (6 bases). Germline V lookup: CDR1 LGHDT, CDR2 YNNKEL (reference sequence). V lost 0 bases and J 7 bases, leaving 12 bases between the germline ends. The CDR3 covers 14 residues. In nucleotides, the CDR3 is TGTGCCAGCAGCCAAGATAACAGGGATGGTGGCTACACCTTC. Translating gives CASSQDNRDGGYTF.

The chain joins TRBV3-1 (or the pseudogene TRBV3-2) to TRBJ2-3; TRBD2 matches 8 bases. Germline V gene data show CDR1 as LGHDT and CDR2 as YNNKEL (reference sequence). This CDR3 has 18 residues. Losses at the gene ends were 3 bases for V and 4 bases for J; bases not matched to a gene: 15. The CDR3 sequence is CASSQGLLVAGTADTQYF. In DNA form, the CDR3 reads TGTGCCAGCAGCCAGGGGCTTTTAGTAGCGGGGACGGCAGATACGCAGTATTTT.

The chain recombines TRBV29-1 with TRBJ1-4, with D perhaps TRBD1 (5 bases). The V and J ends lost 4 bases and 4 bases respectively, with 13 bases between them. The CDR3 is made up of 14 amino acids. Germline V gene lookup returns CDR1 SQVTM and CDR2 ANQGSEA. CDR3 sequence (DNA): TGCAGCGTTGTTTTAGGGGCAGGTAATGAAAAACTGTTTTTT. Translation gives CSVVLGAGNEKLFF.